This T cell receptor (beta chain) was captured in a study of shared clonotypes between healthy human individuals. Study background: CD4 naive cells filled three plates per donor, CD4 memory three, CD8 naive two and CD8 memory one. Study results and limitations: When compared with the clonotypes that were shared by all four sorted-subset donors, the non-shared clonotypes turned out to have lower generation probabilities. Sequencing depth was a factor that was expected to affect clonotype sharing among donors.

How the authors handled the data: In the immunoSEQ data, sequences were junction-only and lacked quality scores, so filtering differed. Clones were read by immunoSEQ multiplex PCR, and TCRdb kept only the in-frame ones, dropping some. That table gives V, J and clone size, and the DNA gave D and trimming. Of 2,100,000 or so clones in the sample, around 95% were seen once. The V segment lost 6 bases and the J segment 0 bases; nucleotides outside the gene matches: 6. The CDR3 covers 17 residues. The V gene's germline CDR1 is PRHDT and CDR2 FYEKMQ (reference sequence). On this clone: What it recognizes is unknown.

The sequenced sample was naive CD4+ T cells sorted from blood. Regarding subset: CD45RA+ positively selected. The TCR sequence derives from a man aged 18 to 35 in good health. The V and J genes are TRBV13 and TRBJ2-3, with 13 bases lining up with TRBD2. CDR3 residues: CASRRGLAGTSTDTQYF. CDR3 nucleotides: TGTGCCAGCAGGCGGGGACTAGCGGGGACTAGCACAGATACGCAGTATTTT.